Below are 10 T cell receptor beta chains sequenced from a single sample in a study of response to subunit inactivated influenza vaccine. TCRdb independently ran MiXCR on the RT-PCR reads; one entry per CDR3 protein. Of just under 550,000 distinct CDR3 sequences detected, approximately 24% appear once; the ten largest clones hold 2.8%. These data were likewise used in another study, on T cells expressing NK-cell markers. That work states: The authors generated TCR beta cDNA through 5'RACE template switching with UMIs.

The material was CD4+ T cells sorted from PBMCs, obtained 11 to 12 days after vaccination. The receptor set was obtained from a man aged 50 to 60 who received an inactivated influenza vaccine.

The V gene is TRBV6-1, the J gene TRBJ1-5; D is unclear. Trimming stripped 6 bases from V and 3 bases from J, with 9 bases between. Germline CDR1 MNHNS, CDR2 SASEGT. This CDR3 has 13 residues. The CDR3 DNA reads as TGTGCCAGCAGAGCCGAACTCAATCAGCCCCAGCATTTT. Its translation: CASRAELNQPQHF.

The V gene is TRBV4-2, the J gene TRBJ2-2; 7 nucleotides match TRBD2. V gave up 1 base and J gave up 1 base; unmatched junction bases: 3. CDR1 LGHNA and CDR2 YNFKEQ come from the germline V gene. The CDR3 is made up of 16 amino acids. The DNA of the CDR3 is TGTGCCAGCAGCCAAGGGGGCGGGAGGAACACCGGGGAGCTGTTTTTT. The encoded protein is CASSQGGGRNTGELFF.

The rearrangement uses TRBV3-1 and TRBJ2-3; D unclear. This CDR3 spans 13 amino acids. Germline CDR1 is LGHDT and CDR2 is YNNKEL (reference sequence). The V end lost 3 bases, the J end lost 2 bases, and 6 bases lay between the germline ends. The CDR3: CASSHYNTDTQYF. The CDR3, as DNA: TGTGCCAGCAGCCATTACAACACAGATACGCAGTATTTT.

This clonotype was seen more than once but under ten times. The chain couples TRBV2 to TRBJ2-3; 9 nucleotides match TRBD2. J gave up 4 bases and V 9 bases, and 8 bases lay outside the gene matches. This CDR3 has 14 residues. Germline V gene data show CDR1 as SNHLY and CDR2 as FYNNEI. CDR3 DNA sequence: TGTGCCAGTCAGCGGGAGGAGACCCCAGATACGCAGTATTTT. It yields the protein CASQREETPDTQYF.

This clonotype occurred a few times. This chain connects TRBV12-3 or TRBV12-4 to TRBJ2-1; D uncertain. The V and J ends lost 7 bases and 2 bases respectively, with 18 bases between them. The CDR3 extends over 16 amino acids. In DNA form, the CDR3 reads TGTGCCAGCACCCCCTGGGTTGGCTCTCCCTACAATGAGCAGTTCTTC. It specifies CASTPWVGSPYNEQFF.

In this sample, this clonotype turned up a few times. The chain recombines TRBV4-2 with TRBJ1-5, with D perhaps TRBD1 (5 bases). The CDR3 is 14 amino acids. Germline values: CDR1 LGHNA, CDR2 YNFKEQ. V lost 1 base, J lost 7 bases, and 11 bases lay in between. CDR3 bases: TGTGCCAGCAGCCAAGGGTTGCAGGGCCAGCCCCAGCATTTT. Encoded protein: CASSQGLQGQPQHF.

This clonotype has a handful of counts. The CDR3 sequence is CASSSDVSRTQYF. The CDR3 DNA reads as TGTGCCAGCAGTTCGGACGTCTCGAGGACCCAGTACTTC. This chain connects TRBV6-5 to TRBJ2-5; D gene uncertain. CDR1 and CDR2 from the germline V gene are MNHEY and SVGAGI. The CDR3 spans 13 residues. Trimming shortened V by 4 bases and J by 7 bases, and 13 bases separated the two germline ends.

This clonotype has a count of ten or more. The chain employs TRBV7-2 and TRBJ2-1; D ambiguous. The V gene's germline CDR1 is SGHTA and CDR2 FQGNSA. The CDR3 has 15 amino acids. V shed 1 base and J shed 4 bases, with 11 bases lying between them. CDR3 loop: CASSLEHSRYNEQFF. The CDR3 nucleotides are TGTGCCAGCAGCTTAGAACACTCGCGGTACAATGAGCAGTTCTTC. Complete variable domain (other parts from reference TRBV7-2 and TRBJ2-1): GAGVSQSPSNKVTEKGKDVELRCDPISGHTALYWYRQSLGQGLEFLIYFQGNSAPDKSGLPSDRFSAERTGGSVSTLTIQRTQQEDSAVYLCASSLEHSRYNEQFFGPGTRLTVL.

The chain recombines TRBV20-1 with TRBJ2-1; the match to TRBD2 covers 9 bases. Trimming removed 2 bases from V and 4 bases from J; junction bases left unmatched: 6. Germline assignment: CDR1 DFQATT and CDR2 SNEGSKA (reference sequence). The CDR3 has 15 residues. Here the CDR3 reads CSARYSGSWYNEQFF. CDR3 bases: TGCAGTGCTAGATATAGCGGGAGCTGGTACAATGAGCAGTTCTTC.

Only a few counts were recorded for this clonotype. The V gene is TRBV7-2, the J gene TRBJ2-3, with 8 bases matching TRBD2. The CDR3 totals 16 residues. Germline CDR1 SGHTA, CDR2 FQGNSA. V was clipped by 1 base and J by 5 bases; unmatched bases: 8. Here the CDR3 DNA reads TGTGCCAGCAGCTTAGGATCCAGCGGGGGTGGAGATACGCAGTATTTT. Protein sequence: CASSLGSSGGGDTQYF. The complete variable domain, with remaining parts taken from reference TRBV7-2 and TRBJ2-3, reads GAGVSQSPSNKVTEKGKDVELRCDPISGHTALYWYRQSLGQGLEFLIYFQGNSAPDKSGLPSDRFSAERTGGSVSTLTIQRTQQEDSAVYLCASSLGSSGGGDTQYFGPGTRLTVL.